Shown below are 20 T cell receptor beta chains from a single sample sequenced in a study of cytomegalovirus exposure and HLA in healthy donors. Vbeta (60) and Jbeta (13) primers were used in the PCR. Assay: immunoSEQ multiplex PCR; the TCRdb copy retains only in-frame clones and omits some. The table records roughly 43,000 clones, approximately 60% of them present only once. Sequenced input: PBMCs. All receptors derive from a human donor in good health.

This clone was observed a handful of times. The rearrangement joins TRBV7-2 to TRBJ2-2; 8 positions match TRBD2. Germline assignment: CDR1 SGHTA and CDR2 FQGNSA. The CDR3 spans 14 residues. V lost 3 bases, J lost 7 bases, and 4 bases stayed unmatched. As DNA, the CDR3 is TGTGCCAGCAGCTTTGGACTAGCAGGCGGGGAGCTGTTTTTT. Its protein product is CASSFGLAGGELFF.

The chain has TRBV4-2 and TRBJ2-3, with D perhaps TRBD2 (6 bases). The CDR3 has 16 residues. Per the germline V gene, CDR1 is LGHNA and CDR2 is YNFKEQ. V lost 4 bases and J lost 0, with 14 bases in between. CDR3 residues: CASSLGGTLSTDTQYF. The DNA of the CDR3 is TGTGCCAGCAGCCTCGGCGGGACGCTGAGCACAGATACGCAGTATTTT.

The chain employs TRBV29-1 and TRBJ1-3, with D possibly being TRBD1 (5 bases). Trimming removed 3 bases from V and 2 bases from J, with 8 bases in between. Germline CDR1 is SQVTM and CDR2 is ANQGSEA. This CDR3 is 13 amino acids long. The CDR3 protein is CSVEVQAGNTIYF. CDR3 DNA: TGCAGCGTTGAGGTACAGGCTGGAAACACCATATATTTT. Combining the CDR3 with reference TRBV29-1 and TRBJ1-3 gives the whole variable domain SAVISQKPSRDICQRGTSLTIQCQVDSQVTMMFWYRQQPGQSLTLIATANQGSEATYESGFVIDKFPISRPNLTFSTLTVSNMSPEDSSIYLCSVEVQAGNTIYFGEGSWLTVV.

By proportion, this clone is medium-sized. This chain joins TRBV5-1 and TRBJ1-3; TRBD1 aligns across 7 bases. The CDR3 runs 15 residues. Germline values: CDR1 SGHRS, CDR2 YFSETQ. Trimming cost V 4 bases and J 2 bases; bases outside gene matches: 6. The CDR3 DNA reads TGCGCCAGCAGCGCGGAGGGGGCGGCTGGAAACACCATATATTTT. Translation: CASSAEGAAGNTIYF.

This chain uses TRBV18 with TRBJ1-1; weak D call: TRBD1 (6 bases). Germline V gives CDR1 KGHSH, CDR2 LQKENI. Trimming removed 3 bases at V and 3 bases at J, with 11 bases between. CDR3 length equals 14 residues. The CDR3 loop reads CASSPGQKDTEAFF. CDR3 DNA sequence: TGTGCCAGCTCACCCGGACAGAAAGACACTGAAGCTTTCTTT.

This clone was seen a few times. The chain employs TRBV13 and TRBJ2-1, with 12 bases fitting TRBD2. This CDR3 has 14 amino acids. The germline V gene encodes CDR1 PRHDT and CDR2 FYEKMQ (reference sequence). V shed 6 bases, J shed 9 bases, and the junction held 6 bases outside the gene matches. The CDR3, as DNA: TGTGCCAGCAGTCTAGCGGGGGGGCGACTTGAGCAGTTCTTC. Amino acid sequence: CASSLAGGRLEQFF.

This clone was seen more than once but under ten times. The chain uses TRBV9 and TRBJ2-5; 7 bases map to TRBD1. The CDR3 is 13 residues long. Losses at the gene ends were 4 bases for V and 2 bases for J; bases not matched to a gene: 2. From germline, CDR1 is SGDLS and CDR2 YYNGEE. The CDR3 here is CASSPQGQETQYF. CDR3 sequence (DNA): TGTGCCAGCAGCCCACAGGGGCAAGAGACCCAGTACTTC.

This clone was seen just once. The V gene is TRBV7-8, the J gene TRBJ2-1, with TRBD2 matching over 9 bases. Germline values: CDR1 SGHVS, CDR2 FQNEAQ. With 5 bases clipped from V and 9 bases from J, the junction kept 11 bases outside the gene matches. The CDR3 has 15 amino acids. The chain's CDR3 is CASSRLAVSPTEQFF. The CDR3, as DNA: TGTGCCAGCAGCCGACTAGCGGTCTCTCCAACTGAGCAGTTCTTC. Together with reference TRBV7-8 and TRBJ2-1, the CDR3 gives the full variable domain: GAGVSQSPRYKVAKRGQDVALRCDPISGHVSLFWYQQALGQGPEFLTYFQNEAQLDKSGLPSDRFFAERPEGSVSTLKIQRTQQEDSAVYLCASSRLAVSPTEQFFGPGTRLTVL.

This clone was detected a few times. The chain employs TRBV7-2 and TRBJ2-6; D is possibly TRBD1 (5 bases). CDR1 is SGHTA, CDR2 FQGNSA, per germline. The ends were cut back, 3 bases at V and 0 bases at J, with 9 bases in the middle. CDR3 length: 16 residues. Here the CDR3 reads CASSFAGNSGANVLTF. The CDR3 region has the DNA TGTGCCAGCAGCTTTGCAGGGAACTCTGGGGCCAACGTCCTGACTTTC.

This clone occurred a few times. Written as DNA, the CDR3 is TGTGCCAGCAGCTCCCGGGTAGCGGGGGTTGCAGATACGCAGTATTTT. It encodes CASSSRVAGVADTQYF. This sequence joins TRBV7-2 and TRBJ2-3; 9 bases fit TRBD2. The V gene end was trimmed by 4 bases and the J gene end by 4 bases; junction bases not matched to a gene: 9. Germline loops: CDR1 SGHTA, CDR2 FQGNSA. CDR3 length equals 16 residues. Full variable domain (rest looked up from reference TRBV7-2 and TRBJ2-3): GAGVSQSPSNKVTEKGKDVELRCDPISGHTALYWYRQSLGQGLEFLIYFQGNSAPDKSGLPSDRFSAERTGGSVSTLTIQRTQQEDSAVYLCASSSRVAGVADTQYFGPGTRLTVL.

J is TRBJ1-1 and V is TRBV12-5; possibly TRBD1 for D (5 bases). CDR3 size: 14 residues. CDR1 is LGHNT and CDR2 is FRNRAP in the germline V gene. V was clipped by 5 bases and J by 1 base, with 11 bases between them. DNA of the CDR3: TGTGCTAGTGGTCTGGGACTTACGAACACTGAAGCTTTCTTT. It specifies CASGLGLTNTEAFF.

The chain combines TRBV6-5 with TRBJ2-7, with TRBD1 as a possible D gene (6 bases). Germline V gives CDR1 MNHEY, CDR2 SVGAGI. This CDR3 has 15 amino acids. The ends were cut back, 0 bases at V and 3 bases at J, with 12 bases in the middle. The CDR3 DNA reads as TGTGCCAGCAGTTACTCGATCCTACAGGGCTACGAGCAGTACTTC. This codes for CASSYSILQGYEQYF.

This clone was found a few times. The chain couples TRBV7-3 to TRBJ1-1; possible D gene TRBD1, 5 bases. Trimming removed 5 bases from V and 3 bases from J, with 10 bases in between. CDR3 size: 13 residues. Germline V gene sequence: CDR1 SGHTA, CDR2 FQGTGA. The CDR3 DNA is TGTGCCAGCAGCCCTGACAGCTACACTGAAGCTTTCTTT. It yields the protein CASSPDSYTEAFF.

The chain is built from TRBV5-1 and TRBJ2-5, with 8 bases that match TRBD1. From germline, CDR1 is SGHRS and CDR2 YFSETQ. This CDR3 has 16 amino acids. The V gene end was trimmed by 2 bases and the J gene end by 5 bases; junction bases not matched to a gene: 11. The CDR3, as DNA: TGCGCCAGCAGCTTCCGACAGGGGTCCACCCCGGAGACCCAGTACTTC. Protein: CASSFRQGSTPETQYF.

The gene calls are TRBV4-2 and TRBJ1-1; no firm D call. Looked up from germline, CDR1 is LGHNA and CDR2 is YNFKEQ. The CDR3 runs to 13 residues. Deletions cut 1 base from V and 7 bases from J, with 10 bases between. CDR3 sequence: CASSQAPEGEAFF. In nucleotides, the CDR3 is TGTGCCAGCAGCCAAGCACCAGAGGGTGAAGCTTTCTTT.

The rearrangement uses TRBV5-1 and TRBJ1-2; D gene ambiguous. The germline V gene has CDR1 SGHRS and CDR2 YFSETQ. Trimming removed 4 bases at V and 4 bases at J, with 17 bases between. CDR3 length: 15 amino acids. The CDR3 here is CASSLTAGSLYGYTF. The CDR3 DNA follows: TGCGCCAGCAGCCTAACGGCCGGGAGCCTCTATGGCTACACCTTC.

The V gene is TRBV4-1, the J gene TRBJ1-1; no definite D call. Per the germline V gene, CDR1 is MGHRA and CDR2 is YSYEKL. V lost 1 base, J lost 2 bases, and 5 bases lay in between. The length of the CDR3 is 13 residues. The CDR3 protein is CASSQAVNTEAFF. The DNA for the CDR3 is TGCGCCAGCAGCCAAGCAGTTAACACTGAAGCTTTCTTT.

The rearrangement uses TRBV10-2 and TRBJ2-3; 8 bases are shared with TRBD2. Trimming at V came to 6 bases and at J to 5 bases, leaving 7 bases not matched to a gene. The CDR3 runs to 14 residues. From germline, CDR1 is WSHSY and CDR2 SAAADI. The CDR3: CASRTGGRVDTQYF. CDR3 DNA: TGCGCCAGCAGAACGGGGGGGCGGGTAGATACGCAGTATTTT.

This sequence joins TRBV20-1 and TRBJ1-1; D not resolved. Germline assignment: CDR1 DFQATT and CDR2 SNEGSKA (reference sequence). Trimming removed 5 bases from V and 2 bases from J, with 6 bases in between. CDR3 length: 11 amino acids. CDR3 residues: CSAYSNTEAFF. The CDR3 DNA reads as TGCAGTGCTTACAGTAACACTGAAGCTTTCTTT.

J is TRBJ1-1 and V is TRBV30, with D maybe TRBD1 (6 bases). CDR3 length: 14 amino acids. Germline V lookup: CDR1 GTSNPN, CDR2 SVGIG (reference sequence). Trimming took off 3 bases at V and 0 bases at J, with 11 bases between the two ends. CDR3 region: CAWSDTGLNTEAFF. The CDR3 DNA reads as TGTGCCTGGAGCGACACAGGGTTGAACACTGAAGCTTTCTTT.